This TCR beta chain was found in a study of T cells in Graves' hyperthyroidism and ophthalmopathy. In its sample, this clonotype was seen many times. What it binds is unknown. Study observations and caveats: Progression to ophthalmopathy was predicted a median of roughly 6.8 months early.

Amplification of TCR beta CDR3 regions was performed using RNA transcripts as template. HTBI primers were employed in a first-round RT-PCR of the TCR CDR3. Using its own MiXCR run on the multiplex PCR reads, TCRdb lists one record per CDR3 protein. Among around 190,000 distinct CDR3 sequences listed, about 15% were seen once. V lost 5 bases to trimming and J lost 0 bases; unmatched junction nucleotides: 3. The CDR3 is 14 amino acids. The germline V gene encodes CDR1 SNHLY and CDR2 FYNNEI. The sequenced sample was blood. This sequence was found in a woman between 45 and 60 years old with Graves' hyperthyroidism. The rearrangement uses TRBV2 and TRBJ1-1, with TRBD1 identical over 7 bases. The CDR3 here is CASSSTGLNTEAFF. DNA for the CDR3: TGTGCCAGCAGTTCGACAGGGTTGAACACTGAAGCTTTCTTT.